This paragraph covers one TCR beta chain sequence. These data belong to a study of blood T cell repertoires in COVID-19. At the level of the study: Sites in the United States, Italy and Spain provided acute and convalescent COVID-19 samples. Sources were T cells, B-cell-depleted T cells, or PBMCs; the material itself was cDNA or gDNA.

Original processing notes: Amplification of reference gene primers provided the estimated nucleated cell counts. Here immunoSEQ multiplex PCR was the method, and the copy in TCRdb shows in-frame clones only, minus some. V, J and clone size derive from that table, while D and trimming were established from the DNA sequence. The sample includes nearly 45,000 clones, over 75% of them seen just once. Trimming cost V 2 bases and J 7 bases; bases outside gene matches: 3. CDR1 and CDR2 from the germline V gene are SEHNR and FQNEAQ (reference sequence). This CDR3 spans 14 amino acids. The sequencing input was peripheral blood. This TCR derives from a human donor in a cohort sampled during active COVID-19. The chain uses TRBV7-9 and TRBJ1-4, with 8 bases identical to TRBD1. The chain's CDR3 is CASSLQGAGEKLFF. The CDR3 coding sequence is TGTGCCAGCAGCTTACAGGGGGCGGGTGAAAAACTGTTTTTT.